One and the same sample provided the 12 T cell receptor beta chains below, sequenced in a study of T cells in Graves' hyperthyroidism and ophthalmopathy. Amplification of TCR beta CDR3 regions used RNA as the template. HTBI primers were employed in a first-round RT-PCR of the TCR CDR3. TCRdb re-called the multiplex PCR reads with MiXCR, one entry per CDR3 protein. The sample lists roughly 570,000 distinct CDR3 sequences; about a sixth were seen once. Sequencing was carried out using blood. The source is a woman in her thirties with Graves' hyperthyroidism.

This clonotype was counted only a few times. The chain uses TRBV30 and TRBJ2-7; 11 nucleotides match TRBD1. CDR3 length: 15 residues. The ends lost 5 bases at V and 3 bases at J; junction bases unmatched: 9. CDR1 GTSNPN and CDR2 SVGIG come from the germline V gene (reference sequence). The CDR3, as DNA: TGTGCCTGGGGTCCTGGGACAGGGGGGATCTACGAGCAGTACTTC. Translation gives CAWGPGTGGIYEQYF.

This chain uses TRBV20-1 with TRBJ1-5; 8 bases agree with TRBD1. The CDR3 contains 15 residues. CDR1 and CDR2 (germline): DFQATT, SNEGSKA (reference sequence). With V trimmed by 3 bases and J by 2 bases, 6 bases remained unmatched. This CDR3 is CSASPQGAGNQPQHF. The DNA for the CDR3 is TGCAGTGCTAGTCCCCAGGGGGCCGGCAATCAGCCCCAGCATTTT.

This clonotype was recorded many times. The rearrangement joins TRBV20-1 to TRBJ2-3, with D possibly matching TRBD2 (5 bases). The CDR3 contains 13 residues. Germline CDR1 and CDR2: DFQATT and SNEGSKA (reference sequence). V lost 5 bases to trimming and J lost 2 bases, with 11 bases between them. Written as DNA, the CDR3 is TGCAGTGCTGCAAGCGGCTCCACAGATACGCAGTATTTT. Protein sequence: CSAASGSTDTQYF.

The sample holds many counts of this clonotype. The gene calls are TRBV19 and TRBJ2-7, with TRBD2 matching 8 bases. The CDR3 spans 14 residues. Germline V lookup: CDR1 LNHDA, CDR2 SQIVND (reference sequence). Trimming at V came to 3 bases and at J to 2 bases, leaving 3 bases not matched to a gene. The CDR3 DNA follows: TGTGCCAGTAGTATTCTCGGGAGGGCCTACGAGCAGTACTTC. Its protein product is CASSILGRAYEQYF.

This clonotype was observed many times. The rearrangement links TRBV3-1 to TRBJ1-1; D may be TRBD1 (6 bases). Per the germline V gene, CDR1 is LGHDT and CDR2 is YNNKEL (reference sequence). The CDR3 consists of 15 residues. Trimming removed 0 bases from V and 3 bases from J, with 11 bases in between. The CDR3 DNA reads TGTGCCAGCAGCCAAGAGGGGGGGCGAGACACTGAAGCTTTCTTT. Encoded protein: CASSQEGGRDTEAFF. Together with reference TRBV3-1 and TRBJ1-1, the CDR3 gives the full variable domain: DTAVSQTPKYLVTQMGNDKSIKCEQNLGHDTMYWYKQDSKKFLKIMFSYNNKELIINETVPNRFSPKSPDKAHLNLHINSLELGDSAVYFCASSQEGGRDTEAFFGQGTRLTVV.

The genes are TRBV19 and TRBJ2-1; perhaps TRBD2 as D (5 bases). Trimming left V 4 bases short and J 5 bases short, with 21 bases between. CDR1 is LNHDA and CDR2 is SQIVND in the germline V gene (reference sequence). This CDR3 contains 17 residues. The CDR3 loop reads CASSTHYFRERNNEQFF. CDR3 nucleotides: TGTGCCAGTAGTACTCACTATTTTAGGGAGAGGAACAATGAGCAGTTCTTC. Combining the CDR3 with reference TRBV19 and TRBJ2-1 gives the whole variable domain DGGITQSPKYLFRKEGQNVTLSCEQNLNHDAMYWYRQDPGQGLRLIYYSQIVNDFQKGDIAEGYSVSREKKESFPLTVTSAQKNPTAFYLCASSTHYFRERNNEQFFGPGTRLTVL.

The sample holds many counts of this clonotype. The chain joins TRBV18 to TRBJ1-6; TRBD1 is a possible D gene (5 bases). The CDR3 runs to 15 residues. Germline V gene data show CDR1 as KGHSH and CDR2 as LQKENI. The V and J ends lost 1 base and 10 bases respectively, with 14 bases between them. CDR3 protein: CASSPLRLGESPLHF. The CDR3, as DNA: TGTGCCAGCTCACCACTCCGCTTGGGGGAGTCACCCCTCCACTTT. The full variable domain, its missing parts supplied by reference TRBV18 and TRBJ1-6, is NAGVMQNPRHLVRRRGQEARLRCSPMKGHSHVYWYRQLPEEGLKFMVYLQKENIIDESGMPKERFSAEFPKEGPSILRIQQVVRGDSAAYFCASSPLRLGESPLHFGNGTRLTVT.

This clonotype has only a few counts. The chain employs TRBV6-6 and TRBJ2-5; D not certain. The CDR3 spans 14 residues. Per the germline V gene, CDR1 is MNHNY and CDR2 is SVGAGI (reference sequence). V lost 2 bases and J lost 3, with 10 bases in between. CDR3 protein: CASSYAQAEETQYF. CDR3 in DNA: TGTGCCAGCAGTTACGCCCAGGCCGAAGAGACCCAGTACTTC.

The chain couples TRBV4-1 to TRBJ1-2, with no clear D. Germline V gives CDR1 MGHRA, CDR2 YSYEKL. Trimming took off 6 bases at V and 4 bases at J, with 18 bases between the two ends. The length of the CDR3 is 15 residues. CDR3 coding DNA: TGCGCCAGCAGTCCCGAGTCTGGTTCATCCTATGGCTACACCTTC. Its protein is CASSPESGSSYGYTF.

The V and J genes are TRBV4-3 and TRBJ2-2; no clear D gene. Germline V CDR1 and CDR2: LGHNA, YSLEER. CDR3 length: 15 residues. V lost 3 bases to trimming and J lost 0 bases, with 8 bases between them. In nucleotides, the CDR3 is TGCGCCAGCAGCCACGACGCGTCGAACACCGGGGAGCTGTTTTTT. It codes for CASSHDASNTGELFF.

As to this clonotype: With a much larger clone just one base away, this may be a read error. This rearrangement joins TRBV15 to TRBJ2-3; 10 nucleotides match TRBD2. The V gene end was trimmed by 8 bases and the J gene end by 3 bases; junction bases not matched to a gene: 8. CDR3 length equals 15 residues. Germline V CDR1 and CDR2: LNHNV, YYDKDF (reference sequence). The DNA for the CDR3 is TGTGCCACCGACCAGCGGGAGGGGGTGACAGATACGCAGTATTTT. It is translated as CATDQREGVTDTQYF.

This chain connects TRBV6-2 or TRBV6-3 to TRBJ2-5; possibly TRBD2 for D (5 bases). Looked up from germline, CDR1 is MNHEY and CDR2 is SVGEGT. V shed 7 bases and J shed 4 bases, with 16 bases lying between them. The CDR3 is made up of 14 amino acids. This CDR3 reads CASTGSSGSETQYF. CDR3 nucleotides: TGTGCCAGCACCGGTTCATCGGGGTCAGAGACCCAGTACTTC.